Detailed here is one T cell receptor (beta chain). The data belong to a study of technical replicates of blood from several donors. Repertoires were generated with immunoSEQ multiplex PCR, while TCRdb's copy carries only in-frame clones and drops some. The table has under 90,000 clones, approximately 97% seen once. Germline V gene data show CDR1 as MNHNS and CDR2 as SASEGT. This CDR3 comprises 13 residues. Trimming cost V 2 bases and J 6 bases, with 10 bases left between them. The V call is TRBV6-1, the J call TRBJ1-1, with D perhaps matching TRBD1 (6 bases). The sample was T cells isolated from PBMCs. The receptor was derived from a human donor in good health. The CDR3 sequence is CASSEFGGPEAFF. Written as DNA, the CDR3 is TGTGCCAGCAGTGAATTTGGGGGCCCTGAAGCTTTCTTT.